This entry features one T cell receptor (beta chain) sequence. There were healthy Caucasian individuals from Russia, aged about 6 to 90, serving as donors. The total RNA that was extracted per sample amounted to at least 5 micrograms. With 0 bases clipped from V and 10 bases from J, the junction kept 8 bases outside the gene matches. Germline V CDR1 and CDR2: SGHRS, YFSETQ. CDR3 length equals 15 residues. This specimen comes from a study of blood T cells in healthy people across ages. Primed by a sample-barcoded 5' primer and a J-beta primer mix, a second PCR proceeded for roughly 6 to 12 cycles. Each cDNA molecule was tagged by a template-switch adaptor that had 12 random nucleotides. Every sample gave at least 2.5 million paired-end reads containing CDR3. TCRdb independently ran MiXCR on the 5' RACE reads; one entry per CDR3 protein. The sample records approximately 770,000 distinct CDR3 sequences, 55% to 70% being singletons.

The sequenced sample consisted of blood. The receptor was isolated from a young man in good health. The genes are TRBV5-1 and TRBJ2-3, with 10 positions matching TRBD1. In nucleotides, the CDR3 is TGCGCCAGCAGCTTGGGATCGGGGGACAGGGGATCGCAGTATTTT. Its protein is CASSLGSGDRGSQYF.